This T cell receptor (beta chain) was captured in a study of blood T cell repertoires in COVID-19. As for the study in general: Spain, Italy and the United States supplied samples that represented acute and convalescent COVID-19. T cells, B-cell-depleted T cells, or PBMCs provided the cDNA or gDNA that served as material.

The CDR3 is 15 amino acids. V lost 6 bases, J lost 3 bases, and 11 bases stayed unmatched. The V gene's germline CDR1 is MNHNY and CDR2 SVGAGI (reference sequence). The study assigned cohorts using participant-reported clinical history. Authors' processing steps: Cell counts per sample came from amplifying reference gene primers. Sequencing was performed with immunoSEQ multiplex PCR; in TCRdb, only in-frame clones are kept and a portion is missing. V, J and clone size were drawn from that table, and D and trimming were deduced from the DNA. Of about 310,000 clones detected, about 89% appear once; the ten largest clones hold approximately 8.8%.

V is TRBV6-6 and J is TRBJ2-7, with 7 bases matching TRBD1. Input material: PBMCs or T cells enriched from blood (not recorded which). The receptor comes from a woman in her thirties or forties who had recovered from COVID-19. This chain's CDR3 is CASSLIRDSIYEQYF. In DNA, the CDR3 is TGTGCCAGCAGCCTTATCCGGGACAGCATCTACGAGCAGTACTTC.